The 2 T cell receptor beta chains listed next were all sequenced from one sample in a study of a mutant IDH1 vaccine in newly diagnosed glioma. Time point in this sample: week 23, last vaccination. Vaccinated patients received 300 ug of mutant IDH1 20-mer peptide per dose, with topical imiquimod. Profiled with immunoSEQ multiplex PCR; TCRdb holds only in-frame clones, not every one. The repertoire includes approximately 66,000 clones, 84% of them detected once, and less than 15% sits in the top ten. These receptors have no identified antigens. The material was PBMCs, obtained from a glioma patient whose treatment included an IDH1 peptide vaccine. These receptors were obtained from a man aged 18 to 30 with glioma.

This clone was observed a few times. J is TRBJ1-1 and V is TRBV6-4; the match to TRBD1 covers 9 bases. V was clipped by 5 bases and J by 4 bases; unmatched bases: 5. CDR1 and CDR2 from the germline V gene are MRHNA and SNTAGT. CDR3 size: 14 residues. CDR3 loop: CASSLTGGGTEAFF. The CDR3 DNA reads as TGTGCCAGCAGTCTAACAGGGGGCGGCACTGAAGCTTTCTTT.

The rearrangement links TRBV18 to TRBJ2-2; 11 bases are shared with TRBD1. CDR1 is KGHSH, CDR2 LQKENI, per germline. The CDR3 sequence is 17 residues long. V shed 2 bases and J 5 bases; nucleotides not matched to a gene: 7. CDR3 DNA sequence: TGTGCCAGCTCACCAGGGTACGGACAGGGGGCAACCGGGGAGCTGTTTTTT. Its translation is CASSPGYGQGATGELFF.